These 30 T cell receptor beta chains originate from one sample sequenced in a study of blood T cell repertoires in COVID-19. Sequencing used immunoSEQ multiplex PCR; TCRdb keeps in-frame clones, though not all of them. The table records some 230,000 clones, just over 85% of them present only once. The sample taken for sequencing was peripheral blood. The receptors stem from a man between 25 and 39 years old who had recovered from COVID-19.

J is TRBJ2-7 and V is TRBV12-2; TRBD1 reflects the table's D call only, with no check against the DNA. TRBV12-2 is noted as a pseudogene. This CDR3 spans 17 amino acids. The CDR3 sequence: CASRSRWSAARAYEQYF. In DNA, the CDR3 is TGTGCAAGTCGCTCCCGTTGGTCTGCTGCCAGGGCCTACGAGCAGTACTTC.

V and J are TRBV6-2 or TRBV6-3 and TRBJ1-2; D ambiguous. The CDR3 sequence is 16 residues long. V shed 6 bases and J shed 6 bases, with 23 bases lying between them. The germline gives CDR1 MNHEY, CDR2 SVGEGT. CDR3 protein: CASSPNVYRGSHGYTF. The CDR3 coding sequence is TGTGCCAGCAGCCCTAACGTTTATCGGGGATCCCATGGCTACACCTTC.

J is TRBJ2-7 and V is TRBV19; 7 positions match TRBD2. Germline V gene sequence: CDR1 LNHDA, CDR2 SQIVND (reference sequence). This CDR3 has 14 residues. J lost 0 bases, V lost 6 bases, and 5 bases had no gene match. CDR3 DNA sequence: TGTGCCAGTAGGCGCCGGGACTACTCCTACGAGCAGTACTTC. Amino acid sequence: CASRRRDYSYEQYF.

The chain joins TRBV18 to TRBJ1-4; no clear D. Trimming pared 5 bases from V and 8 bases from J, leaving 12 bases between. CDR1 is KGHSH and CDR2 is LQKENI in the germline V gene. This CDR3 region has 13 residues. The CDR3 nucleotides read TGTGCCAGCTCAGGCGGGCGGAACGAAAAACTGTTTTTT. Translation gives CASSGGRNEKLFF.

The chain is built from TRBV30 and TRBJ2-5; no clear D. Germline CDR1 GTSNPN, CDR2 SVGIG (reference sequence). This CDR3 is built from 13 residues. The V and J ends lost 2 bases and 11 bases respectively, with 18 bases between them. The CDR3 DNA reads TGTGCCTGGAGTCACACCCTAAGGAGCGAACAGTACTTC. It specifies CAWSHTLRSEQYF.

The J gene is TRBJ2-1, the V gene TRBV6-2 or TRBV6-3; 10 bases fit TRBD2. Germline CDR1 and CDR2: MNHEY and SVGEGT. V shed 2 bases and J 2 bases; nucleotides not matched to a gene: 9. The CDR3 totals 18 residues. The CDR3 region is CASSYRAGGHIPYNEQFF. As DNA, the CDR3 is TGTGCCAGCAGTTACAGAGCGGGGGGGCATATCCCCTACAATGAGCAGTTCTTC.

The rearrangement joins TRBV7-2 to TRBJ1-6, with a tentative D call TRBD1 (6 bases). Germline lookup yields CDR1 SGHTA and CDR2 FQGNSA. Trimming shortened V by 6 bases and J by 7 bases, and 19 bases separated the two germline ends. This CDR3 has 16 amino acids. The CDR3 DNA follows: TGTGCCAGCAGTACACAGGGCGCCCTGGGGAATTCACCCCTCCACTTT. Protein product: CASSTQGALGNSPLHF.

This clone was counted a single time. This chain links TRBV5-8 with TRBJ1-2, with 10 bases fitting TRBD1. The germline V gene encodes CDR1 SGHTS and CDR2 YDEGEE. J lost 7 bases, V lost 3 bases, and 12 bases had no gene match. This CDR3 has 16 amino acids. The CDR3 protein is CASSSGQGQGIGGYTF. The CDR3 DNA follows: TGTGCCAGCAGCTCGGGCCAGGGACAGGGGATCGGTGGCTACACCTTC.

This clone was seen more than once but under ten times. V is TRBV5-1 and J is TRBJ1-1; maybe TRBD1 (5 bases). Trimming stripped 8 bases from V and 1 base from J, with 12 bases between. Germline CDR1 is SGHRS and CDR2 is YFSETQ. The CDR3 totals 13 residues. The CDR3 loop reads CASSSGQNTEAFF. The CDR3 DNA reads TGCGCCAGTTCCTCCGGACAGAACACTGAAGCTTTCTTT.

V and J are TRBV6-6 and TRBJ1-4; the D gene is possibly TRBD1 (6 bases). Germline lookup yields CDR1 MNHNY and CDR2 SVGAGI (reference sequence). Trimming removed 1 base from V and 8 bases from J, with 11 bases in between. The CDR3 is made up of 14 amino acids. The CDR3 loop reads CASSYLGAREKLFF. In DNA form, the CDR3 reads TGTGCCAGCAGTTACTTGGGGGCGAGAGAAAAACTGTTTTTT.

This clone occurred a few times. The CDR3 sequence is CASSEAGEAKNIQYF. DNA for the CDR3: TGCGCCAGCAGTGAGGCAGGGGAAGCCAAAAACATTCAGTACTTC. This chain links TRBV10-1 with TRBJ2-4; D possibly corresponds to TRBD1 (6 bases). The length of the CDR3 is 15 residues. The germline gives CDR1 WNHNN, CDR2 SYGVQD (reference sequence). V was pared by 2 bases and J by 0 bases, with 8 bases between.

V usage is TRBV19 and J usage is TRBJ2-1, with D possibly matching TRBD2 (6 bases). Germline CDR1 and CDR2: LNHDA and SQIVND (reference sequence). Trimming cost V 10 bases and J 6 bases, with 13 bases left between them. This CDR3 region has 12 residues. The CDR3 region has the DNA TGTGCCACCAAGGGAGGCATCAATGAGCAGTTCTTC. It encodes CATKGGINEQFF.

This CDR3 is CASSPPSGGEQYF. CDR3 in DNA: TGTGCCAGCTCACCACCATCAGGGGGCGAGCAGTACTTC. V gene TRBV18 combines with J gene TRBJ2-7; 7 bases match TRBD1. The CDR3 length is 13 residues. The germline V gene encodes CDR1 KGHSH and CDR2 LQKENI. V trimming: 0 bases; J trimming: 6 bases; junction bases outside the gene matches: 2.

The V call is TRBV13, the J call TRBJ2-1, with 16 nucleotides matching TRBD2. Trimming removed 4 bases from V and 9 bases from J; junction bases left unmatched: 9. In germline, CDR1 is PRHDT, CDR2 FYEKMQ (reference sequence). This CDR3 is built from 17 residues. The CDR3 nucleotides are TGTGCCAGCAGCTGGGGACTAGCGGGGGGGTTGATGGGTGAGCAGTTCTTC. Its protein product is CASSWGLAGGLMGEQFF.

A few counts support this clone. The CDR3 DNA reads as TGTGCCAGTTGGGGACAGGGGGATATAGAGCAGTACTTC. Residues: CASWGQGDIEQYF. This rearrangement joins TRBV5-4 to TRBJ2-7, with 11 bases aligning to TRBD1. The J segment lost 7 bases and the V segment lost 8 bases, leaving 8 bases of the junction unmatched. CDR1 is SGHNT, CDR2 YYREEE, per germline (reference sequence). The CDR3 is made up of 13 amino acids.

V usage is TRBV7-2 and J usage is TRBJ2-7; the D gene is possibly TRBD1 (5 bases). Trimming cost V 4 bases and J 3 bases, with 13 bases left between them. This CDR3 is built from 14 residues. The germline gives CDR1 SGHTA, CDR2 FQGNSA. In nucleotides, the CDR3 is TGTGCCAGCAGCTCGGTCCAGGGAAACTACGAGCAGTACTTC. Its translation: CASSSVQGNYEQYF.

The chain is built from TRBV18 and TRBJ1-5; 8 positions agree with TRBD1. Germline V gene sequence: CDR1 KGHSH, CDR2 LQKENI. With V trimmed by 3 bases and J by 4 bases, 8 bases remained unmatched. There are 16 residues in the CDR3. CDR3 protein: CASSPSTGAFNQPQHF. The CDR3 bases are TGTGCCAGCTCACCCTCGACAGGGGCTTTTAATCAGCCCCAGCATTTT. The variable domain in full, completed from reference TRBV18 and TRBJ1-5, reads NAGVMQNPRHLVRRRGQEARLRCSPMKGHSHVYWYRQLPEEGLKFMVYLQKENIIDESGMPKERFSAEFPKEGPSILRIQQVVRGDSAAYFCASSPSTGAFNQPQHFGDGTRLSIL.

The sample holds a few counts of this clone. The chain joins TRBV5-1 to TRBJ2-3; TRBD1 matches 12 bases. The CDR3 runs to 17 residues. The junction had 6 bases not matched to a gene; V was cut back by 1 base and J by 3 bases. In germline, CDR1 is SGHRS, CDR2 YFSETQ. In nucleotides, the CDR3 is TGCGCCAGCAGCTTGATTCCGGGACAGGGGGCGACAGATACGCAGTATTTT. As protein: CASSLIPGQGATDTQYF. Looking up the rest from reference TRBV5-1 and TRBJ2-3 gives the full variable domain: KAGVTQTPRYLIKTRGQQVTLSCSPISGHRSVSWYQQTPGQGLQFLFEYFSETQRNKGNFPGRFSGRQFSNSRSEMNVSTLELGDSALYLCASSLIPGQGATDTQYFGPGTRLTVL.

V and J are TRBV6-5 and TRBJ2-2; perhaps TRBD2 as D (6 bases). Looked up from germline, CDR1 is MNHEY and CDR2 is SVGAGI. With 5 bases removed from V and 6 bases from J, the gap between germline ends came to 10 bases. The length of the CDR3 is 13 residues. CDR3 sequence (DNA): TGTGCCAGCAGTAATGGGAGGTCCGGGGAGCTGTTTTTT. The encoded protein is CASSNGRSGELFF.

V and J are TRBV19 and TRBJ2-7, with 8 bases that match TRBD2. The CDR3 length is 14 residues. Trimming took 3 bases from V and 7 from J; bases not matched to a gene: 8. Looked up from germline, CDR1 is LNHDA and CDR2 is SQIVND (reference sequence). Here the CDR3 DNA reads TGTGCCAGTAGTATCCCGGGGGGGGTAGATGAGCAGTACTTC. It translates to CASSIPGGVDEQYF.

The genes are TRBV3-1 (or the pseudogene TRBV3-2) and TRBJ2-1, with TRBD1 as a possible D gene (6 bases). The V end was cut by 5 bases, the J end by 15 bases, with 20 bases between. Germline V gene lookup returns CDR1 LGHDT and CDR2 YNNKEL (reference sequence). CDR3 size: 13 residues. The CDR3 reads CASSSYDRTPRFF. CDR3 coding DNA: TGTGCCAGCAGCTCCTACGACAGGACCCCGCGGTTCTTC.

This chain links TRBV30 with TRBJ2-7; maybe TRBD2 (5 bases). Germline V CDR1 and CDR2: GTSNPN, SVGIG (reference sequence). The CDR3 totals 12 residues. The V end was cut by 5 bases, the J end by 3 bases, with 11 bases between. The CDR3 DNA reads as TGTGCCTGGGGGGAGAGGTACTACGAGCAGTACTTC. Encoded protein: CAWGERYYEQYF.

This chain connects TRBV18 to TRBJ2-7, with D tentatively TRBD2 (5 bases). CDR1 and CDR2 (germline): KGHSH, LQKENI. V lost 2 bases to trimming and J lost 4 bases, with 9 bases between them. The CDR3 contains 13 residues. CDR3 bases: TGTGCCAGCTCACCATTAGGACTGTACGAGCAGTACTTC. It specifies CASSPLGLYEQYF.

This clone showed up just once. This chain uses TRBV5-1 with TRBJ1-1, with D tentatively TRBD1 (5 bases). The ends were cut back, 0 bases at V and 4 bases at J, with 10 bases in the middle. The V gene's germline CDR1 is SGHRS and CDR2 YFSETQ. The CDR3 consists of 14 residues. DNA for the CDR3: TGCGCCAGCAGCTTGGACAGGCTTATCACTGAAGCTTTCTTT. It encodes CASSLDRLITEAFF.

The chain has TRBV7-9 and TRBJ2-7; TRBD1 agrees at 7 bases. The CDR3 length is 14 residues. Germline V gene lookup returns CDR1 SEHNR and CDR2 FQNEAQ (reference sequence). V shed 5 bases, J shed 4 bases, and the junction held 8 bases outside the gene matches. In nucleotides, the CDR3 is TGTGCCAGCAGCCCCCCCGGACAGGTTTACGAGCAGTACTTC. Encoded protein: CASSPPGQVYEQYF. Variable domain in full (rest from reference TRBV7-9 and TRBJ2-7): DTGVSQNPRHKITKRGQNVTFRCDPISEHNRLYWYRQTLGQGPEFLTYFQNEAQLEKSRLLSDRFSAERPKGSFSTLEIQRTEQGDSAMYLCASSPPGQVYEQYFGPGTRLTVT.

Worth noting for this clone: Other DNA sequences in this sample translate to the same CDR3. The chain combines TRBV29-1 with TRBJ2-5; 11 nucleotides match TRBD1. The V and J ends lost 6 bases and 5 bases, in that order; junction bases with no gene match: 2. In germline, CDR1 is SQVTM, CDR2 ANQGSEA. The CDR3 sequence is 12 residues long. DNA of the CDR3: TGCAGCGTCCGGACAGGGGGCGAGACCCAGTACTTC. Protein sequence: CSVRTGGETQYF.

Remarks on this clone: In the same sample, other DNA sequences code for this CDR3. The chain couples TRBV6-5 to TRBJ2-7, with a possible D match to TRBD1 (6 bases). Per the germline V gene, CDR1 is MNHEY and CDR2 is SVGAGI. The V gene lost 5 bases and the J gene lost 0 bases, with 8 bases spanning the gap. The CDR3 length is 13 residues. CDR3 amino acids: CASSRDNSYEQYF. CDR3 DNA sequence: TGTGCCAGCAGTCGGGACAACTCCTACGAGCAGTACTTC.

CDR3 sequence: CASSLAMGTGVRDTQYF. CDR3 sequence (DNA): TGTGCCAGCAGCTTAGCCATGGGGACGGGGGTCAGAGATACGCAGTATTTT. The V call is TRBV7-9, the J call TRBJ2-3, with D perhaps matching TRBD2 (6 bases). The V gene's germline CDR1 is SEHNR and CDR2 FQNEAQ (reference sequence). The CDR3 has 17 amino acids. The germline V and J ends were trimmed by 0 bases and 5 bases, with 18 bases remaining between them.

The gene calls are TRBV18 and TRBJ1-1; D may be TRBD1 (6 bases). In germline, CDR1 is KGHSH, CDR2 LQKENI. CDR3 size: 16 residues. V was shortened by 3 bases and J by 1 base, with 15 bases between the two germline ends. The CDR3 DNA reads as TGTGCCAGCTCACCTTCGGGGGGCTCGTCGAACACTGAAGCTTTCTTT. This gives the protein CASSPSGGSSNTEAFF.

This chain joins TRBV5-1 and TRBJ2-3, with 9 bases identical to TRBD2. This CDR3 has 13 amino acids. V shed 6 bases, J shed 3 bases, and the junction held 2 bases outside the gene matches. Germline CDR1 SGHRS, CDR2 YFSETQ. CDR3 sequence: CASNSGGTDTQYF. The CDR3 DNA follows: TGCGCCAGCAATAGCGGGGGAACAGATACGCAGTATTTT.